The T cell receptor (beta chain) described here comes from a study of PD-L1 blockade in urothelial cancer. CDR1 is LNHNV, CDR2 YYDKDF, per germline (reference sequence). Trimming cost V 1 base and J 5 bases, with 20 bases left between them. This CDR3 spans 17 amino acids. TCRdb keeps only in-frame clones here, not all; method: immunoSEQ multiplex PCR. Here the sample spans 27,000 or so clones, around 84% being singletons. The J gene is TRBJ2-5, the V gene TRBV15; a weak D match, TRBD1 (6 bases). This TCR was recovered from a man between 50 and 59 years old with urothelial cancer. This sample comprised PBMCs, obtained around atezolizumab (anti-PD-L1) treatment. CDR3 sequence reads: CATSRGGQGRRLETQYF. In DNA, the CDR3 is TGTGCCACCAGCAGAGGGGGGCAGGGGCGGAGGTTGGAGACCCAGTACTTC.